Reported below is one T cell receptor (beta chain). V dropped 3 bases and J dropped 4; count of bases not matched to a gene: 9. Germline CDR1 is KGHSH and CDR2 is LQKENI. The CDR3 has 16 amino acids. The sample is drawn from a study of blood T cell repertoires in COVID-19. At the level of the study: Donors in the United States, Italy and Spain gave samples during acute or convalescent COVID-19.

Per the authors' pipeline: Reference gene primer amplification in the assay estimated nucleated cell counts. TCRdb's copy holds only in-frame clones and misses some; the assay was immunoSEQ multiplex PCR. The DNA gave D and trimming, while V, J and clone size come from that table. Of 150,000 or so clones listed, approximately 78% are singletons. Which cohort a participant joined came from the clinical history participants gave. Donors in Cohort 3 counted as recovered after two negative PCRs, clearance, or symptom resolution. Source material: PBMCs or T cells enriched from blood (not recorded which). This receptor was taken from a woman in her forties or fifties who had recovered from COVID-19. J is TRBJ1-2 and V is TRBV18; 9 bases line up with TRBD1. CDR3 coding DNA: TGTGCCAGCTCACCGGGTGAACCGGGACAGGGCTATGGCTACACCTTC. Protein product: CASSPGEPGQGYGYTF.